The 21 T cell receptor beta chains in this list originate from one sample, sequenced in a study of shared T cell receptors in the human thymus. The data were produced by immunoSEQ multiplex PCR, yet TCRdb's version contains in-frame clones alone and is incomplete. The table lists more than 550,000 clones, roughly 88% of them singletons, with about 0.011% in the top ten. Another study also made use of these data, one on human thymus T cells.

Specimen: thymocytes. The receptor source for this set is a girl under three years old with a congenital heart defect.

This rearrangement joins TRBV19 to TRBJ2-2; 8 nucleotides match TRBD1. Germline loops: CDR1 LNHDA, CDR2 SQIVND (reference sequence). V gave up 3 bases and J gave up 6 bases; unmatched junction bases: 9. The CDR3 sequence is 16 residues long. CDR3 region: CASSIPGTGGPGELFF. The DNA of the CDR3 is TGTGCCAGTAGTATCCCCGGGACAGGTGGGCCCGGGGAGCTGTTTTTT.

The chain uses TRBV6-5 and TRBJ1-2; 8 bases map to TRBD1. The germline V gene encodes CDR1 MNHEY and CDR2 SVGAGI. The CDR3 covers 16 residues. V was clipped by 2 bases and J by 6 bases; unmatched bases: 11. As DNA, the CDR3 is TGTGCCAGCAGTTACAACCGGTTGACAGGGGATGATGGCTACACCTTC. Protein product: CASSYNRLTGDDGYTF.

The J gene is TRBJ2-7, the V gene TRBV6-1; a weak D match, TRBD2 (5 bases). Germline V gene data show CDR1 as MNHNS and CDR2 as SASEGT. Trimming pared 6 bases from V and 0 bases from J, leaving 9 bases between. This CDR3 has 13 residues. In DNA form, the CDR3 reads TGTGCCAGCAGCGGACGGGGCTCCTACGAGCAGTACTTC. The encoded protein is CASSGRGSYEQYF.

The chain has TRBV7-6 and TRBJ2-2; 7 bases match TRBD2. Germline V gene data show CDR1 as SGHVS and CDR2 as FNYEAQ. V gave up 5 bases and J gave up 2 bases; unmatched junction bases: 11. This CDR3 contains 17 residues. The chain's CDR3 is CASSLSRQRGNTGELFF. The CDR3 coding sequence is TGTGCCAGCAGCCTATCAAGACAGCGGGGAAACACCGGGGAGCTGTTTTTT.

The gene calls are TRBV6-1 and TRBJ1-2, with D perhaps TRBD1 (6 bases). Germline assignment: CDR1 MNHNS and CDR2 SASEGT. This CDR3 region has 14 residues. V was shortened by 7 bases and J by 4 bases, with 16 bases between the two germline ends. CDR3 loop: CASKGGVVLYGYTF. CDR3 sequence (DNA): TGTGCCAGCAAGGGGGGGGTCGTGCTCTATGGCTACACCTTC.

The CDR3 loop reads CASSLSLGYEQYF. CDR3 in DNA: TGTGCCAGCAGTTTAAGCCTCGGGTACGAGCAGTACTTC. This rearrangement joins TRBV27 to TRBJ2-7; D remains ambiguous. The CDR3 sequence is 13 residues long. Germline-derived CDR1 and CDR2 are MNHEY and SMNVEV (reference sequence). V lost 2 bases and J lost 4, with 9 bases in between.

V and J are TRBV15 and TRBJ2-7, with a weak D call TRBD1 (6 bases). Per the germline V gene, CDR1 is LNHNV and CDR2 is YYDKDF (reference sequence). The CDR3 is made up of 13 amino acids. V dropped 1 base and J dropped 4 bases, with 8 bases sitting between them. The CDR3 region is CATSRGRGYEQYF. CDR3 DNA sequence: TGTGCCACCAGCAGAGGAAGGGGGTACGAGCAGTACTTC.

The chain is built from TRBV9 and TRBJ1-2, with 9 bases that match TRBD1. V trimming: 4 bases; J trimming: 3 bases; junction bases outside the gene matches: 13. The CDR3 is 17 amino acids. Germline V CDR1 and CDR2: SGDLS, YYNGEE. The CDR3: CASSLRQGTGIDYGYTF. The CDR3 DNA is TGTGCCAGCAGCCTCCGTCAAGGGACAGGGATTGACTATGGCTACACCTTC.

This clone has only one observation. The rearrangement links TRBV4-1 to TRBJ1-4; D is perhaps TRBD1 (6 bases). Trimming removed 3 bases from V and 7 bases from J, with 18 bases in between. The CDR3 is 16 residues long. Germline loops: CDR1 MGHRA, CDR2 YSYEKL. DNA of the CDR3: TGCGCCAGCAGCCAGTCATTTTCACAGGGTTTTGAAAAACTGTTTTTT. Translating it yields CASSQSFSQGFEKLFF.

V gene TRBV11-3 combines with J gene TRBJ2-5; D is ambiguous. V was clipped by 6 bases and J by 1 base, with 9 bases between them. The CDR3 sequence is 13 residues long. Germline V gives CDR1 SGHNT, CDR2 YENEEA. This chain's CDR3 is CASRSRGQETQYF. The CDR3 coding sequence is TGTGCCAGCAGGTCCCGCGGCCAAGAGACCCAGTACTTC.

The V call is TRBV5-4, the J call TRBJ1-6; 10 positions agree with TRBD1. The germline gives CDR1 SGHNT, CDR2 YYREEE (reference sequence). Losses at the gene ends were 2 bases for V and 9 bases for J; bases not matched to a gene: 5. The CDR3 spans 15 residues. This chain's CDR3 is CASSFDRGRVSPLHF. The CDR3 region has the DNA TGTGCCAGCAGCTTTGACAGGGGGCGGGTTTCACCCCTCCACTTT.

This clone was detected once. The CDR3, as DNA: TGTGCCAGCAGCTCCCGGGGGAGGAATGAAAAACTGTTTTTT. Residues: CASSSRGRNEKLFF. The chain employs TRBV7-2 and TRBJ1-4; a weak D match, TRBD1 (5 bases). CDR1 and CDR2 (germline): SGHTA, FQGNSA. CDR3 length: 14 amino acids. V was shortened by 4 bases and J by 5 bases, with 11 bases between the two germline ends.

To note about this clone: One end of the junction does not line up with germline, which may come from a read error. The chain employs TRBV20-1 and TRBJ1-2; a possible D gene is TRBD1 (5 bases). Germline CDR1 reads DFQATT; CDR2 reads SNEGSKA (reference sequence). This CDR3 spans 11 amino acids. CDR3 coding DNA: TGCAGTGCTAGGGAGGAGGGGAGGCCAATTTTC. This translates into CSAREEGRPIF.

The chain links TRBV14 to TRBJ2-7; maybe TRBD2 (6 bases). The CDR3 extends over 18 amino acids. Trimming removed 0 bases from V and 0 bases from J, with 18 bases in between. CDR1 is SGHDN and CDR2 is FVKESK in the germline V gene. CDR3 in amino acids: CASSQEGRRASVSYEQYF. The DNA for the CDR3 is TGTGCCAGCAGCCAAGAGGGGAGGAGGGCCAGTGTCTCCTACGAGCAGTACTTC.

CDR3 sequence reads: CASSVGRTSGYTF. CDR3 nucleotide sequence: TGTGCCAGCTCAGTAGGGAGAACGTCGGGCTACACCTTC. The chain combines TRBV18 with TRBJ1-2; D remains unclear. The germline CDR1 and CDR2 sequences are KGHSH and LQKENI. With 5 bases removed from V and 8 bases from J, the gap between germline ends came to 15 bases. This CDR3 has 13 amino acids.

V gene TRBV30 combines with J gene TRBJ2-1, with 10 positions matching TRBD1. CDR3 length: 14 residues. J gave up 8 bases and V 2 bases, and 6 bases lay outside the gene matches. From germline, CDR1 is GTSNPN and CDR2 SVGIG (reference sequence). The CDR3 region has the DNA TGTGCCTGGAGTCCGGGACAGGGGTTCGATGAGCAGTTCTTC. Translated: CAWSPGQGFDEQFF.

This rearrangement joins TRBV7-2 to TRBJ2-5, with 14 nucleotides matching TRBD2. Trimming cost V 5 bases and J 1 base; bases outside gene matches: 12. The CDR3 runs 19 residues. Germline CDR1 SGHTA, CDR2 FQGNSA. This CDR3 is CASSPLRLAGGPLQETQYF. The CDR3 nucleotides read TGTGCCAGCAGCCCCTTGCGACTAGCGGGGGGGCCCCTCCAAGAGACCCAGTACTTC.

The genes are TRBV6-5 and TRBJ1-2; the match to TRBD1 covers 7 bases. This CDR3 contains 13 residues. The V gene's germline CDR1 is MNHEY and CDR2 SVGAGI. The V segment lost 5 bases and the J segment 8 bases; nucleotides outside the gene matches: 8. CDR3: CASSNRQGDGYTF. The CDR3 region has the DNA TGTGCCAGCAGTAATCGACAGGGCGACGGCTACACCTTC.

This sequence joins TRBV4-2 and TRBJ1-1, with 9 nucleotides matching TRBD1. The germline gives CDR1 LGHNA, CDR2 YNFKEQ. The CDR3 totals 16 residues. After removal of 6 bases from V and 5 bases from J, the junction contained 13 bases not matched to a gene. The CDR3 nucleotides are TGTGCCAGCAGTCCTGGGACAGGGCGGGTAGGGACTGAAGCTTTCTTT. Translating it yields CASSPGTGRVGTEAFF.

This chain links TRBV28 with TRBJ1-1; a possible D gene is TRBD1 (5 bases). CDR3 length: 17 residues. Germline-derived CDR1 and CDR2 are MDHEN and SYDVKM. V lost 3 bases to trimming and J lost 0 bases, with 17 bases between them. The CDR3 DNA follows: TGTGCCAGCAGTTTTCCCGGGGGTGGCCATTTGAACACTGAAGCTTTCTTT. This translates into CASSFPGGGHLNTEAFF.

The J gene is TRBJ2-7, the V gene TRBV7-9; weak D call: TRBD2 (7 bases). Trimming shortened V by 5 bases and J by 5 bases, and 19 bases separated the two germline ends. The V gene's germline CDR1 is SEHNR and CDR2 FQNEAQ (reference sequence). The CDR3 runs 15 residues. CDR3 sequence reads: CASSTRRGAIHEQYF. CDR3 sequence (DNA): TGTGCCAGCAGCACACGCCGGGGGGCAATCCACGAGCAGTACTTC. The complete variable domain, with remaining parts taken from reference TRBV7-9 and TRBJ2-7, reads DTGVSQNPRHKITKRGQNVTFRCDPISEHNRLYWYRQTLGQGPEFLTYFQNEAQLEKSRLLSDRFSAERPKGSFSTLEIQRTEQGDSAMYLCASSTRRGAIHEQYFGPGTRLTVT.